Shown below are 3 T cell receptor beta chains from a single sample sequenced in a study of PD-1 blockade in classical Hodgkin lymphoma. Data came from immunoSEQ multiplex PCR; TCRdb stores just in-frame clones and leaves some out. Of approximately 21,000 clones detected, around 70% appear once; the ten largest clones hold about a fifth. Sample time point: cycle 4 day 1 (C4D1), after more than five weeks of nivolumab. Relapse was seen in all patients after autologous stem cell transplantation, and brentuximab vedotin exposure was variable. The specimen was peripheral blood mononuclear cells (PBMCs), collected before the fourth cycle of nivolumab. These receptors originate from a human donor with classical Hodgkin lymphoma.

This chain links TRBV7-2 with TRBJ1-2; 7 positions agree with TRBD1. With 3 bases clipped from V and 4 bases from J, the junction kept 2 bases outside the gene matches. The germline CDR1 and CDR2 sequences are SGHTA and FQGNSA. The CDR3 totals 13 residues. The CDR3 protein is CASSLTGFYGYTF. The DNA of the CDR3 is TGTGCCAGCAGCTTGACAGGGTTCTATGGCTACACCTTC.

The chain joins TRBV5-5 to TRBJ2-7, with D possibly matching TRBD1 (6 bases). The CDR3 is made up of 12 amino acids. The V end was cut by 4 bases, the J end by 6 bases, with 11 bases between. CDR1 is SGHKS, CDR2 YYEKEE, per germline (reference sequence). CDR3 in DNA: TGTGCCAGCAGCCTGGGGGCTGGCGAGCAGTACTTC. Protein: CASSLGAGEQYF.

The V gene is TRBV6-5, the J gene TRBJ2-7; tentative D call: TRBD2 (6 bases). There are 15 residues in the CDR3. V lost 7 bases to trimming and J lost 6 bases, with 22 bases between them. From germline, CDR1 is MNHEY and CDR2 SVGAGI. CDR3 residues: CASTSFAGLFTEQYF. The CDR3 DNA follows: TGTGCCAGCACCTCGTTTGCGGGGCTATTCACCGAGCAGTACTTC.